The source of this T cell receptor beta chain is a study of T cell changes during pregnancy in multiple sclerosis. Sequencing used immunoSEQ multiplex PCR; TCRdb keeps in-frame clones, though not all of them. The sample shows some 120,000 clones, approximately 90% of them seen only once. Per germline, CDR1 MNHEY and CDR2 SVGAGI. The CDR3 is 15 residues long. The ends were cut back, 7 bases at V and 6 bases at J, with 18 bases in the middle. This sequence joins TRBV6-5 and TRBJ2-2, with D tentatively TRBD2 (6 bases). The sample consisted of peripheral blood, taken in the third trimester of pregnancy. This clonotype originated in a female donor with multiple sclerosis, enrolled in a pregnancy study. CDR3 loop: CASNPTSTGPGELFF. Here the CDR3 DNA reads TGTGCCAGCAACCCAACTAGCACCGGGCCCGGGGAGCTGTTTTTT.